This TCR beta chain was observed in a study of T cells in tuberculosis. This table comes from immunoSEQ multiplex PCR, and its TCRdb copy is limited to in-frame clones, with some not included. The sample lists about 49,000 clones, roughly 96% occurring once. The time point denotes: new active TB diagnosis, blood taken before or within 7 days of starting treatment. Per the germline V gene, CDR1 is GTSNPN and CDR2 is SVGIG (reference sequence). CDR3 size: 15 residues. V was cut by 8 bases and J by 3 bases, with 20 bases left in between. The chain is built from TRBV30 and TRBJ2-1; tentatively, D is TRBD2 (6 bases). The source was PBMCs, collected at tuberculosis diagnosis. The source of this sequence is an adult with tuberculosis. CDR3 in amino acids: CARKAVGGFYNEQFF. CDR3 DNA: TGTGCCAGGAAGGCGGTGGGAGGATTCTACAATGAGCAGTTCTTC.